This is a list of T cell receptor beta chains from one sample in a study of T cell responses to AZD1222 COVID-19 vaccine. TCRdb's copy holds only in-frame clones and misses some; the assay was immunoSEQ multiplex PCR. The sample lists around 80,000 clones; 91% were seen once. Here the sequenced sample was peripheral blood, taken 28 days after the second AZD1222 dose. The receptors were gathered from an adult who received the AZD1222 COVID-19 vaccine. CDR3s include the opening cysteine and the closing phenylalanine or tryptophan. D genes are given only for firm matches. Clone size is given for some rows only: seen once, a few or many times, or a class if the clone is expanded.

V gene	D gene	clone size	J gene	CDR3 DNA	CDR3 protein
TRBV18	TRBD1	.	TRBJ1-5	TGTGCCAGCTCACGGACAGGGGTTCAGCCCCAGCATTTT	CASSRTGVQPQHF
TRBV21-1	.	.	TRBJ2-7	TGTGCCAGCAGACTTACGACAGGGAAGTCCTCCTACGAGCAGTACTTC	CASRLTTGKSSYEQYF
TRBV28	TRBD2	.	TRBJ2-5	TGTGCCAGCAGTTTTCTCGGTCTCGTGGGGGGGTACCAAGAGACCCAGTACTTC	CASSFLGLVGGYQETQYF
TRBV3-1/TRBV3-2	.	.	TRBJ2-1	TGTGCCAGCAGCCAAGACGTACTTAGAATCAATGAGCAGTTCTTC	CASSQDVLRINEQFF
TRBV15	TRBD1	.	TRBJ2-5	TGTGCCACCAGCAGAATACAGGGGATCCAAGAGACCCAGTACTTC	CATSRIQGIQETQYF
TRBV19	TRBD1	.	TRBJ2-7	TGTGCCAGTAGTGGATCTCCGGGACAGGGGAACTACGAGCAGTACTTC	CASSGSPGQGNYEQYF
TRBV12-3/TRBV12-4	TRBD1	.	TRBJ1-4	TGTGCCAGCAATACACAGGGGGGGAAACTGTTTTTT	CASNTQGGKLFF
TRBV6-5	TRBD1	.	TRBJ1-4	TGTGCCAGCAGTCGGAGGACAGGGGGTGATGAAAAACTGTTTTTT	CASSRRTGGDEKLFF
TRBV19	TRBD1	.	TRBJ1-2	TGTGCCAGTAGACCAGGACAGGGGCGTTTCTCTGGCTACACCTTC	CASRPGQGRFSGYTF
TRBV18	TRBD2	once	TRBJ2-1	TGTGCCAGCTCACCAGCTAGCGGGATATACAATGAGCAGTTCTTC	CASSPASGIYNEQFF
TRBV7-8	TRBD2	once	TRBJ2-3	TGTGCCAGCAGCTTAGCCCCAGCGGGAGGGGGAGATACGCAGTATTTT	CASSLAPAGGGDTQYF
TRBV11-2	TRBD1	.	TRBJ1-6	TGTGCCAGCAGCACTAACACAGGGGGCAATTCACCCCTCCACTTT	CASSTNTGGNSPLHF
TRBV5-1	TRBD2	.	TRBJ2-3	TGCGCCAGCTTTAATAGCGGGAGTGGCACAGATACGCAGTATTTT	CASFNSGSGTDTQYF
TRBV5-4	TRBD1	.	TRBJ2-2	TGTGCCAGCAGCCCTACACAGGGGGCAAAGATCGGGGAGCTGTTTTTT	CASSPTQGAKIGELFF
TRBV2	.	.	TRBJ1-2	TGTGCCAGCAGTCACCCCGGGACCGCGGTCCGTTCGGGTGGCTACACCTTC	CASSHPGTAVRSGGYTF
TRBV7-2	.	.	TRBJ2-1	TGTGCCAGCAGCTTAGATTTCCGAGGGGATGAGCAGTTCTTC	CASSLDFRGDEQFF
TRBV9	.	once	TRBJ1-4	TGTGCCAGCAGCGTTGGGGCTGACGAAAAACTGTTTTTT	CASSVGADEKLFF
TRBV5-1	.	.	TRBJ1-5	TGCGCCAGCAGTCCCGAGGGGGTTGATCAGCCCCAGCATTTT	CASSPEGVDQPQHF
TRBV3-1/TRBV3-2	.	once	TRBJ1-4	TGTGCCAGCAGCCTCGCCGACAGGCTTAATGAAAAACTGTTTTTT	CASSLADRLNEKLFF
TRBV6-5	.	.	TRBJ2-7	TGTGCCAGCAGTTCCGGCCCAGGGACCTACGAGCAGTACTTC	CASSSGPGTYEQYF
TRBV7-6	TRBD2	once	TRBJ2-1	TGTGCCAGCAGCATTTCCACCGGGACTAGCGGCCCTTACAATGAGCAGTTCTTC	CASSISTGTSGPYNEQFF
TRBV28	.	.	TRBJ1-2	TGTGCCAGCAGTTTAGCACAGACCAACTATGGCTACACCTTC	CASSLAQTNYGYTF
TRBV6-5	TRBD2	.	TRBJ2-7	TGTGCCAGCAGGGCGACTAGCGTAACCTACGAGCAGTACTTC	CASRATSVTYEQYF
TRBV25-1	.	.	TRBJ2-3	TGTGCCAGCAGTGCGGTACATAGCACAGATACGCAGTATTTT	CASSAVHSTDTQYF
TRBV6-5	.	.	TRBJ1-4	TGTGCCAGCAGTTCGGGCCGAAAAAGTGAAAAACTGTTTTTT	CASSSGRKSEKLFF
TRBV7-8	TRBD1	.	TRBJ1-5	TGTGCCAGCAGCTTAGGACAGGGGGCGAACAATCAGCCCCAGCATTTT	CASSLGQGANNQPQHF
TRBV3-1/TRBV3-2	.	.	TRBJ1-3	TGTGCCAGCAGCCAAGATGGGGGCGTGAACACCATATATTTT	CASSQDGGVNTIYF
TRBV2	TRBD1	once	TRBJ2-4	TGTGCCAGCACATTCACAGGGGTCGCAATTCGAAACATTCAGTACTTC	CASTFTGVAIRNIQYF
TRBV6-1	.	large	TRBJ1-6	TGTGCCAGCAGTGAGTTTGGAGGTTTCCACTTT	CASSEFGGFHF
TRBV5-3	TRBD2	.	TRBJ2-7	TGTGCCAGAAGTAGACTAGCGGGTAACTCCGAGCAGTACTTC	CARSRLAGNSEQYF
TRBV5-1	.	.	TRBJ2-1	TGCGCCAGCAGCTTGTATGACAGTAGACAGGATGAGCAGTTCTTC	CASSLYDSRQDEQFF
TRBV7-3	.	.	TRBJ2-2	TGTGCCAGCAGCTTAAAGACGGGAGTATCCGGGGAGCTGTTTTTT	CASSLKTGVSGELFF
TRBV28	.	.	TRBJ1-5	TGTGCCAGCAGTGGACTTGGGACTTCGTATCAGCCCCAGCATTTT	CASSGLGTSYQPQHF
TRBV10-1	.	.	TRBJ2-7	TGCGCCAGCACCCGGACCCTGGCCTACGAGCAGTACTTC	CASTRTLAYEQYF
TRBV3-1/TRBV3-2	.	once	TRBJ2-3	TGTGCCAGCAGCCGGGGCACAGATACGCAGTATTTT	CASSRGTDTQYF
TRBV19	TRBD1	.	TRBJ1-6	TGTGCCAGTAGTGACCCGGGACAGAGCTCCTATAATTCACCCCTCCACTTT	CASSDPGQSSYNSPLHF
TRBV28	.	.	TRBJ2-7	TGTGCCGGAAGTACAGGGAACTCCTACGAGCAGTACTTC	CAGSTGNSYEQYF